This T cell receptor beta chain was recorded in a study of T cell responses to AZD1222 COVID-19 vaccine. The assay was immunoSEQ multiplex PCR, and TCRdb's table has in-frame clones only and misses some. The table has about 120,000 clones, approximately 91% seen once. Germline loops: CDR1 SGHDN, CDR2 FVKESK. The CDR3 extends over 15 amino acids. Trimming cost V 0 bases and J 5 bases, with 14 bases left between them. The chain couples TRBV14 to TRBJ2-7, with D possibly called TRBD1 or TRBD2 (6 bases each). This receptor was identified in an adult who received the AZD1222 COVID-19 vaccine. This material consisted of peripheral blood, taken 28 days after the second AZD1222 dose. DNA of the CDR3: TGTGCCAGCAGCCAAGATTTTCGGAGGGGGAACGAGCAGTACTTC. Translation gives CASSQDFRRGNEQYF.